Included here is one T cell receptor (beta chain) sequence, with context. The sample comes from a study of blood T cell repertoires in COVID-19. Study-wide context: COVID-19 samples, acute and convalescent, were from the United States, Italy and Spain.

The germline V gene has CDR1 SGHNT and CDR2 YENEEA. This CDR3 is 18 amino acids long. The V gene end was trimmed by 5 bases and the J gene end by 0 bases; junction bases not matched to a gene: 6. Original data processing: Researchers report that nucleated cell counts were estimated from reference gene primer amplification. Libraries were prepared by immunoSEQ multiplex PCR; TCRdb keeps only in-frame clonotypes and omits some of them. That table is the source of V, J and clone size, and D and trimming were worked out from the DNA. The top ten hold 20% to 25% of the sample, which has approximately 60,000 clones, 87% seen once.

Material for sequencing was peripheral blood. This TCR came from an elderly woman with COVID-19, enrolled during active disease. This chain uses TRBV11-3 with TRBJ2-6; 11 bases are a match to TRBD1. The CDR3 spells CASSPQGQGGSGANVLTF. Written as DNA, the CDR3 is TGTGCCAGCAGCCCCCAGGGACAGGGGGGCTCTGGGGCCAACGTCCTGACTTTC.